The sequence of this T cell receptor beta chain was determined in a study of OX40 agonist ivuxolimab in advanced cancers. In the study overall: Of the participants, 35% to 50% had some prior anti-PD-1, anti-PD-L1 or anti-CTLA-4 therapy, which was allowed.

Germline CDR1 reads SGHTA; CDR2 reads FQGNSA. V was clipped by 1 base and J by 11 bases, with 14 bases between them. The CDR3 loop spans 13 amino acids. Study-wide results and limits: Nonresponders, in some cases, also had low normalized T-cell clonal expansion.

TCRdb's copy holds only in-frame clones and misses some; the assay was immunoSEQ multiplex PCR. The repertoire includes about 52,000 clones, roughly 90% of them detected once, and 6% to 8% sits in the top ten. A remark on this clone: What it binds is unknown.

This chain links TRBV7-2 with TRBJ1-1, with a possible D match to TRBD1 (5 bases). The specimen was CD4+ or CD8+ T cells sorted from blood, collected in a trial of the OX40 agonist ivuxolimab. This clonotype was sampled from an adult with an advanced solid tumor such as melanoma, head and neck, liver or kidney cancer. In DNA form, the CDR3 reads TGTGCCAGCAGCTTAGGGGGGATGGGGGTGGCTTTCTTT. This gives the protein CASSLGGMGVAFF.